This T cell receptor (beta chain) was obtained from a study of radiation and T cells in renal cell carcinoma. Broader study findings: Top tumor clonotypes rose in blood 2 weeks post-radiation, then contracted. Pretreatment tumor biopsies were lacking, so baseline clonotypes are unknown.

A note on this clone: What it recognizes is unknown. One end of the junction does not line up with germline, which may come from a read error.

The method was immunoSEQ multiplex PCR; TCRdb's version includes in-frame clones alone and lacks a portion of them. The sample holds tens of thousands of clones, over 75% seen once. Time point noted: baseline pretreatment blood. The treatment: 15 Gy SBRT to primary tumor, nephrectomy 4 weeks later. Radiation-treated patients gave blood at baseline, week 2 and week 4. The tumor was a clear cell renal cell carcinoma. Germline assignment: CDR1 SQVTM and CDR2 ANQGSEA. There are 15 residues in the CDR3. The receptor comes from a man aged 60 to 69 with renal cell carcinoma. The sample in question was blood, obtained from a patient whose treatment included radiotherapy and nephrectomy. The V call is TRBV29-1, the J call TRBJ1-4; 9 bases are shared with TRBD1. The CDR3 sequence is CSAESRTGDVEKLFF. In nucleotides, the CDR3 is TGCAGCGCTGAATCACGGACAGGGGACGTCGAAAAACTGTTTTTT.